This entry features one T cell receptor (beta chain) sequence. Its antigen is still unknown. At one boundary the junction diverges from the germline segment, which might be a read error. Vbeta (60) and Jbeta (13) primers were used in the PCR. Only in-frame clones appear in the TCRdb table, and some are missing; sequencing was by immunoSEQ multiplex PCR. The sample consists of about 160,000 clones, less than 90% of them appearing once. This sample stems from a study of cytomegalovirus exposure and HLA in healthy donors. Study background: Ancestry clustering placed about 80% of more than 350 genotyped donors in the Caucasian-associated cluster.

The CDR3 totals 15 residues. CDR1 MNHEY and CDR2 SVGAGI come from the germline V gene. Whole-study findings and limits: Per a later analysis, 16,951 TCR beta sequences showed association with HLA alleles at 0.05 false discovery rate. CMV serostatus was the sole immune exposure data available. The majority of CMV-associated TCR beta chains were reported as apparently HLA-restricted in a later analysis.

The sequence was obtained from a woman aged 45-65 years in good health and CMV-seropositive. The gene calls are TRBV6-5 and TRBJ1-3; 9 bases agree with TRBD1. Sample: PBMCs. In DNA form, the CDR3 reads TGTGTCAGCAGAGCACAGGGGGCCACTGGAAACACCATATATTTT. The encoded protein is CVSRAQGATGNTIYF.